This T cell receptor beta chain was captured in a study of T cell responses to AZD1222 COVID-19 vaccine. The CDR3 has 16 residues. V lost 1 base to trimming and J lost 7 bases, with 17 bases between them. The V gene's germline CDR1 is SGHTA and CDR2 FQGNSA. Assay: immunoSEQ multiplex PCR; the TCRdb copy retains only in-frame clones and omits some. The table records about 120,000 clones, roughly nine tenths of them present only once. A remark on this clone: Its antigen is not identified.

Whole-study results and caveats: No repertoire was sampled before or during the peak T cell response, only after it. Spike-specific TCR breadth and depth both grew after two AZD1222 doses. Close to half of spike-specific TCRs reportedly recognize unmutated variant regions.

The chain links TRBV7-2 to TRBJ2-1; a weak D match, TRBD2 (5 bases). The sample was peripheral blood, taken 28 days after the second AZD1222 dose. The TCR sequence derives from an adult who received the AZD1222 COVID-19 vaccine. CDR3 protein: CASSLERVQPGNEQFF. CDR3 bases: TGTGCCAGCAGCTTAGAAAGGGTGCAACCGGGGAATGAGCAGTTCTTC.